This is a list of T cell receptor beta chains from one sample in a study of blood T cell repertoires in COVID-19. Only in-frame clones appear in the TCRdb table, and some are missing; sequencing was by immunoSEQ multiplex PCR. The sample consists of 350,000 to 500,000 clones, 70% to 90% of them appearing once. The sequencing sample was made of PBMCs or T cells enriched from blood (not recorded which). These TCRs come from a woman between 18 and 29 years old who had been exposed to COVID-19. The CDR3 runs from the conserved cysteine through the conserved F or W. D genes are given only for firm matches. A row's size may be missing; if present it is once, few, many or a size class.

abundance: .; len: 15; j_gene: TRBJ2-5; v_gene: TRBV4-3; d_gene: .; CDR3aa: CASSQTTGLQETQYF; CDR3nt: TGCGCCAGCAGCCAGACGACAGGTCTTCAAGAGACCCAGTACTTC
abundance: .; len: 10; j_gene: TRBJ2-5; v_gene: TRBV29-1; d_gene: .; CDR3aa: CSLGAETQYF; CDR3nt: TGCAGCCTGGGGGCGGAGACCCAGTACTTC
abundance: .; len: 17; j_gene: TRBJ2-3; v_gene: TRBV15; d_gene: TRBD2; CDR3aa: CATSRGASGHPTDTQYF; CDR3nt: TGTGCCACCAGCAGAGGGGCTAGCGGGCACCCCACAGATACGCAGTATTTT
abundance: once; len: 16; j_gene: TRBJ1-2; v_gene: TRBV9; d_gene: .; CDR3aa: CASSTLEGGAFWGYTF; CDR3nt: TGTGCCAGCAGCACTCTGGAAGGGGGTGCATTCTGGGGCTACACCTTC
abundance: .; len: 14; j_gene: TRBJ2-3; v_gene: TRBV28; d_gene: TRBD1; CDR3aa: CASRPGQGSDTQYF; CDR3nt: TGTGCCAGCAGGCCGGGACAGGGGTCAGATACGCAGTATTTT
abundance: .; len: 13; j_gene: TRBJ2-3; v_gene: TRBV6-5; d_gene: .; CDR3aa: CASSDIGRDTQYF; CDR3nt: TGTGCCAGCAGCGACATTGGGAGGGATACGCAGTATTTT
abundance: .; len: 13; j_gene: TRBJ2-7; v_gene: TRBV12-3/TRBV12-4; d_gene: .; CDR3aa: CASSLSQLREQYF; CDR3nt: TGTGCCAGCAGTTTATCACAGCTACGCGAGCAGTACTTC
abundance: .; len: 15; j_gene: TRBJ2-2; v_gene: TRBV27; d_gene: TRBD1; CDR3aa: CASSFRDRNTGELFF; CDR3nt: TGTGCCAGCAGTTTCCGGGACAGGAACACCGGGGAGCTGTTTTTT
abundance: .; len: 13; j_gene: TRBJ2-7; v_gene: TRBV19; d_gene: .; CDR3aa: CASSSGISYEQYF; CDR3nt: TGTGCCAGTAGTAGCGGGATCTCCTACGAGCAGTACTTC
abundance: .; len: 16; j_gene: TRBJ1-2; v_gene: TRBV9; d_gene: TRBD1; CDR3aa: CASSGVGDRGYYGYTF; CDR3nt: TGTGCCAGCAGCGGCGTAGGAGACAGGGGGTATTATGGCTACACCTTC
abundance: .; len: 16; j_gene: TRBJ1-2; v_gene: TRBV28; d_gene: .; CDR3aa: CASSSDSELNDYGYTF; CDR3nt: TGTGCCAGCAGTTCGGACAGTGAACTTAATGACTATGGCTACACCTTC
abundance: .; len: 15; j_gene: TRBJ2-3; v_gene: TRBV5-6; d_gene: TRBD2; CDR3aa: CASSFVLAGPDTQYF; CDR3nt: TGTGCCAGCAGCTTCGTGCTAGCGGGTCCAGATACGCAGTATTTT
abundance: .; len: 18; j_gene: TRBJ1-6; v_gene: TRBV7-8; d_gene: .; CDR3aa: CASSLAREVRSYNSPLHF; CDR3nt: TGTGCCAGCAGCTTAGCGCGCGAGGTTCGCTCCTATAATTCACCCCTCCACTTT
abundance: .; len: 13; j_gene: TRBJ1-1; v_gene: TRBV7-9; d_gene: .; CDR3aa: CASSLGGRPEAFF; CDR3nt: TGTGCCAGCAGCTTAGGAGGGAGACCTGAAGCTTTCTTT
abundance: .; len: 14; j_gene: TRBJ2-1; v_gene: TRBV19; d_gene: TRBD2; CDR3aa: CASTLAGDNNEQFF; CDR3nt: TGTGCCAGTACCCTAGCGGGGGATAACAATGAGCAGTTCTTC
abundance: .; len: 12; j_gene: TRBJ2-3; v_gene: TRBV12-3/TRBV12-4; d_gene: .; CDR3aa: CASTMTQATQYF; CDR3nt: TGTGCCAGCACCATGACACAGGCTACGCAGTATTTT
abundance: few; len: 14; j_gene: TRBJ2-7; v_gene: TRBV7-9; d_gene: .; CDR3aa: CASSLDHSSYEQYF; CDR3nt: TGTGCCAGCAGCTTAGATCACAGCTCCTACGAGCAGTACTTC
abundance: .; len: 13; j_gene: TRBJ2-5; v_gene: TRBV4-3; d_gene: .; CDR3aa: CATTEFIQETQYF; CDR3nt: TGCGCCACCACCGAGTTCATCCAAGAGACCCAGTACTTC
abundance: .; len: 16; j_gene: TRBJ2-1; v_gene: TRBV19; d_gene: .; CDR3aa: CASSIAGGLSYNEQFF; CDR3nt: TGTGCCAGTAGTATAGCGGGGGGCCTCTCCTACAATGAGCAGTTCTTC
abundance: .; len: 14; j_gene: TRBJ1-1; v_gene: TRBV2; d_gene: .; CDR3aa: CASKQGGLNTEAFF; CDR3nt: TGTGCCAGCAAACAAGGGGGTCTTAACACTGAAGCTTTCTTT
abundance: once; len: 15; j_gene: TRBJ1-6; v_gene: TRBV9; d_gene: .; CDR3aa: CASSVGGGAQSPLHF; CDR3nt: TGTGCCAGCAGCGTAGGAGGGGGGGCTCAGTCACCCCTCCACTTT
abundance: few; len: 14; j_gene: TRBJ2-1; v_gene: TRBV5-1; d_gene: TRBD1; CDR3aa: CASSGRTGGDEQFF; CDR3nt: TGCGCCAGCAGTGGAAGGACAGGTGGCGATGAGCAGTTCTTC
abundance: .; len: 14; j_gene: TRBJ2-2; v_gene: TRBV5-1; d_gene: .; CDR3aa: CASSFDGNPGELFF; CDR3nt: TGCGCCAGCAGCTTCGACGGGAACCCCGGGGAGCTGTTTTTT
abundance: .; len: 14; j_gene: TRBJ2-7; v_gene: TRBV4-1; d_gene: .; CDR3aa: CASSPRFAGTEQYF; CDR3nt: TGCGCCAGCAGCCCAAGGTTCGCAGGAACCGAGCAGTACTTC
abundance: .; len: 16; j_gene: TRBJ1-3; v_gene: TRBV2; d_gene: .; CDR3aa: CASSLQDNHSGNTIYF; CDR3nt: TGTGCCAGCAGTCTACAGGATAACCACTCTGGAAACACCATATATTTT
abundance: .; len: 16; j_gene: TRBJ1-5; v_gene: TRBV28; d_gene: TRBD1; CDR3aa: CASSLPTGAGNQPQHF; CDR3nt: TGTGCCAGCAGTCTCCCGACAGGGGCGGGCAATCAGCCCCAGCATTTT
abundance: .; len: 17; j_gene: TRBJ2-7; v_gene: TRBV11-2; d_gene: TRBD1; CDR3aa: CASSLDLLRDRPYEQYF; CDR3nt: TGTGCCAGCAGCTTAGATCTGCTCAGGGACAGGCCCTACGAGCAGTACTTC
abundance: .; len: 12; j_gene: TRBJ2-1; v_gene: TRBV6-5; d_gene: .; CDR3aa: CASSPEGTGQFF; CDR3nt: TGTGCCAGCAGCCCGGAGGGCACTGGGCAGTTCTTC
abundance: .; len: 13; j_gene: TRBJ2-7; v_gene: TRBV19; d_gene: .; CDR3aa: CASSITATYEQYF; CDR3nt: TGTGCCAGTAGTATCACAGCCACCTACGAGCAGTACTTC
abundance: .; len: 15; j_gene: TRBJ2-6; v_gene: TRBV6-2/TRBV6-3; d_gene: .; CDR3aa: CASSAQSSGANVLTF; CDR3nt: TGTGCCAGCAGCGCACAGAGCTCTGGGGCCAACGTCCTGACTTTC
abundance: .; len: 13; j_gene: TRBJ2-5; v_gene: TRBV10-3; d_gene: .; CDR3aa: CAISEAGGQTQYF; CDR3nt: TGTGCCATCAGTGAAGCGGGTGGGCAGACCCAGTACTTC
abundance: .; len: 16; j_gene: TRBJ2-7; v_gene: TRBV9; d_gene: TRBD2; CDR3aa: CASSVGLGGPWDEQYF; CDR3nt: TGTGCCAGCAGCGTAGGATTGGGAGGGCCCTGGGACGAGCAGTACTTC
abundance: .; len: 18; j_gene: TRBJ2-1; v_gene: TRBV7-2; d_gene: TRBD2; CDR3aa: CASSLEPASGGLDNEQFF; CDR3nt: TGTGCCAGCAGCTTAGAACCCGCTAGCGGGGGGCTAGACAATGAGCAGTTCTTC
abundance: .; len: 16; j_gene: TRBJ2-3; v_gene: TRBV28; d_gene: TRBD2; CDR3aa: CASSLMGGGALNTQYF; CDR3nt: TGTGCCAGCAGTTTAATGGGCGGGGGGGCCTTAAATACGCAGTATTTT